The TCR beta chain described here comes from a study of PD-1 blockade in classical Hodgkin lymphoma (dated by TCRdb to between 2020 and 2021). Notes on the research overall: Nivolumab dosing was 3 mg/kg intravenously every 2 weeks, continuing until either disease progression or unacceptable toxicity. The study used TCR beta sequencing and CyTOF to define a peripheral blood immune signature of response to PD-1 blockade in classical Hodgkin lymphoma.

With respect to this clone: No antigen is known for it. Per-base quality was not reported, and no clone a single base away is much larger than it.

Broader findings and caveats from the paper: A significant rise by C4D1 was seen in CD4+ but not CD8+ TCR diversity (p=0.0027 vs p=0.16), with the rise being most apparent in complete responders (p=0.02). Among trial patients, those achieving complete response had baseline diversity similar to that of newly diagnosed patients, while diversity was significantly lower in partial responders and progressors. Lower diversity was seen in patients whose nivolumab began less than 1 year after ASCT, and these patients were left out of later analyses so that immune reconstitution would not confound the results. Only a single clinical trial cohort was studied, and what caused the repertoire differences, possibly disease activity or prior therapy, remained undefined. Baseline TCR diversity was reported as lower in newly diagnosed patients than in healthy donors, and lower still in relapsed/refractory patients.

In the germline V gene, CDR1 corresponds to SQVTM and CDR2 to ANQGSEA. V lost 1 base and J lost 1 base; the stretch between them is 12 bases long. From cysteine to phenylalanine, the CDR3 is 15 amino acids long. Only the CDR3 DNA stays, 45 bases, in frame from base 1. Genomic DNA was extracted with the Qiagen DNeasy kit from unsorted PBMCs and from negatively selected CD4+ and CD8+ fractions. Using primers that anneal to V and J segments, immunoSEQ multiplex PCR amplified the TCR beta CDR3 regions. Amplification bias was minimized using a synthetic immune receptor repertoire, and residual bias was removed computationally after sequencing. The authors' analysis ran thus. Repertoire diversity was quantified as the Shannon entropy index using custom Python scripts. Unsorted, CD4+ and CD8+ repertoires were examined separately, except in combined analyses, for which CD4+ and CD8+ sequences were merged in silico. A clone counted as expanded when the clone's frequency after treatment rose at least 2-fold relative to C1D1, and clones undetected at baseline were given a pseudocount of 0.5. Singleton clones were defined as clones with 0 or 1 copy at C1D1, and non-singleton clones were defined as clones with 2 or more copies. Clones expanded in unsorted samples were labelled as CD4+, CD8+ or unknown by matching protein sequences in sorted samples from the same patient. Wilcoxon tests on paired samples were used to test changes in diversity from C1D1 to C4D1. The clones in this table, taken by TCRdb from immuneACCESS, are in-frame only. Not every clone is retained; where verified, under half of the shortfall comes from an unresolved V gene, and the cause of the rest is unknown. V and J calls and clone size come straight from that table; D and trimming were deduced from the DNA. The sample table records 100,000 or so clones; 90% of these occur just once. Together, the top ten hold approximately 2.9% of the sample.

The label giving this sample's time point can be read as: cycle 4 day 1 (C4D1), after less than seven weeks of nivolumab. All trial patients had relapsed after autologous stem cell transplantation, with cohorts A, B and C differing in prior brentuximab vedotin exposure. The trial cohort was composed of some 57 patients with relapsed/refractory classical Hodgkin lymphoma, for whom complete response, partial response or progressive disease was recorded as best overall response. Single-agent nivolumab was administered to trial patients in the multi-cohort phase II CheckMate 205 trial. Best overall response was determined by an independent review committee according to the 2007 International Working Group response criteria. Trial PBMCs were collected immediately before nivolumab initiation (C1D1) and during therapy at cycle 2 day 1 and cycle 4 day 1. Peripheral blood was collected in 8 mL Vacutainer Cell Preparation Tubes, from which PBMCs were isolated by centrifugation and then cryopreserved.

This sequence was found in a human donor with classical Hodgkin lymphoma. The sample in question was peripheral blood mononuclear cells (PBMCs), obtained before the fourth cycle of nivolumab. The chain links TRBV29-1 with TRBJ2-3; the best D guess is TRBD2, with 7 bases matching. CDR3 protein: CSVEGGGRGTDTQYF. The DNA sequence follows: TGCAGCGTTGAAGGGGGGGGCCGCGGCACAGATACGCAGTATTTT.